This T cell receptor beta chain was found in a study of patients and donors after allogeneic stem cell transplantation. By share, this clonotype ranks as medium-sized. The germline V gene has CDR1 SGHRS and CDR2 YFSETQ. V trimming: 0 bases; J trimming: 7 bases; junction bases outside the gene matches: 7. The CDR3 sequence is 15 residues long. TCRdb itself ran the RT-PCR reads through MiXCR, one entry per CDR3 protein. The sample lists more than 2,500 distinct CDR3 sequences, roughly 5.2% occurring once. The V and J genes are TRBV5-1 and TRBJ2-1; TRBD1 matches at 7 bases. Sequencing input: blood, either unsorted or a sorted T cell fraction (not recorded which). This receptor was taken from a human donor who was either an allogeneic HSCT recipient or a stem cell or donor lymphocyte infusion donor (not recorded which). It is not recorded whose cells these are; they may come from a transplant donor. CDR3 coding DNA: TGCGCCAGCAGCTTGGGGGGGACAGTTAAGAATGAGCAGTTCTTC. This encodes CASSLGGTVKNEQFF.